The T cell receptor beta chain described here comes from a study of shared clonotypes between healthy human individuals. This clone has just one count. The CDR3 contains 17 residues. The V gene's germline CDR1 is SNHLY and CDR2 FYNNEI. V was cut by 0 bases and J by 4 bases, with 17 bases left in between. Some clones are missing from TCRdb's copy, which holds only in-frame ones; the method was immunoSEQ multiplex PCR. Here the sample spans about 2.4 million clones, over 85% being singletons. The sequence derives from a young man in good health. The chain is built from TRBV2 and TRBJ2-3; D call uncertain. Sequencing input: naive CD4+ T cells sorted from blood. Subset noted: CD45RA+ positively selected. The CDR3 DNA is TGTGCCAGCAGTGAAGCCCCCAGAGGCCCTTGGGCAGATACGCAGTATTTT. It translates to CASSEAPRGPWADTQYF.